This T cell receptor (beta chain) was sequenced in a study of vaccination effects on CD4 cells after COVID-19. Generated by immunoSEQ multiplex PCR, the TCRdb table keeps only in-frame clones and is missing some. This table has about 79,000 clones, around 76% appearing once. The CDR3 extends over 13 amino acids. Trimming removed 7 bases from V and 5 bases from J; junction bases left unmatched: 6. Germline lookup yields CDR1 LGHNT and CDR2 FRNRAP. Within the ViraFEST assay, antigen-specific CD4+ T cells underwent expansion with viral peptide pools prior to sequencing. Culture lasted 10 days before CD4+ T cell isolation. Details on this clone: Its antigen is unknown.

Material: CD4+ T cells from PBMCs cultured with HCoV-229E spike peptides, obtained before COVID-19 vaccination. This chain links TRBV12-5 with TRBJ2-5, with 8 bases matching TRBD2. This receptor was taken from a human donor who received a COVID-19 vaccine. The CDR3, as DNA: TGTGCTAGTGCCGGGGGGGGTGCGGAGACCCAGTACTTC. Its translation: CASAGGGAETQYF.